This TCR beta chain was profiled in a study of OX40 agonist ivuxolimab in advanced cancers. Looking at the study overall: Dose-escalation cases comprised hepatocellular carcinoma, melanoma, renal cell or head and neck cancer. Averaging 60 years in age, with a range of about 23 to 80, the cohort was around 83% male.

For this clone: Its antigen is not known.

The assay was immunoSEQ multiplex PCR, and TCRdb's table has in-frame clones only and misses some. The sample shows roughly 68,000 clones, around 86% of them seen only once. This CDR3 is built from 15 residues. Trimming left V 0 bases short and J 0 bases short, with 9 bases between. Germline CDR1 and CDR2: LGHNA and YSLEER. The study's findings and limits: Circulating CD4+ and CD8+ T cells showed clonal expansion by week 6 at 0.1 to 3.0 mg/kg. The average count of expanded clones was higher among CD8+ T cells than among CD4+.

The V and J genes are TRBV4-3 and TRBJ2-7; TRBD1 might be the D (5 bases). The starting material was CD4+ or CD8+ T cells sorted from blood, obtained in a trial of the OX40 agonist ivuxolimab. The receptor comes from an adult with an advanced solid tumor such as melanoma, head and neck, liver or kidney cancer. The DNA of the CDR3 is TGCGCCAGCAGCCAAGATTTCAGGGCCTCCTACGAGCAGTACTTC. Translation: CASSQDFRASYEQYF.